These 27 T cell receptor beta chains came from one sample sequenced in a study of response to subunit inactivated influenza vaccine. In TCRdb, the RT-PCR reads were re-called with MiXCR into one record per CDR3 protein. The sample yields around 650,000 distinct CDR3 sequences, less than 20% seen once. This material consisted of PBMCs from blood, taken less than 13 days after vaccination. Receptors originate from a man in his fifties or sixties who received an inactivated influenza vaccine.

This chain joins TRBV29-1 and TRBJ2-7, with a weak D call TRBD1 (6 bases). Trimming took 5 bases from V and 3 from J, leaving 8 bases between them. The CDR3 length is 11 residues. Germline assignment: CDR1 SQVTM and CDR2 ANQGSEA. CDR3 coding DNA: TGCAGCGTTACAGGGAACTACGAGCAGTACTTC. It codes for CSVTGNYEQYF.

The table lists this clonotype with a few counts. The chain employs TRBV7-2 and TRBJ2-1; a possible D gene is TRBD2 (6 bases). The CDR3 is made up of 15 amino acids. Between the trimmed V and J ends, which lost 3 bases and 2 bases, there was a span of 11 bases. Germline values: CDR1 SGHTA, CDR2 FQGNSA. The CDR3 loop reads CASSLAGWAYNEQFF. The DNA for the CDR3 is TGTGCCAGCAGCTTGGCGGGGTGGGCCTACAATGAGCAGTTCTTC. Full variable domain (rest looked up from reference TRBV7-2 and TRBJ2-1): GAGVSQSPSNKVTEKGKDVELRCDPISGHTALYWYRQSLGQGLEFLIYFQGNSAPDKSGLPSDRFSAERTGGSVSTLTIQRTQQEDSAVYLCASSLAGWAYNEQFFGPGTRLTVL.

The gene calls are TRBV12-3 or TRBV12-4 and TRBJ2-7, with D possibly being TRBD1 (6 bases). The ends were cut back, 5 bases at V and 5 bases at J, with 13 bases in the middle. The CDR3 runs 13 residues. As DNA, the CDR3 is TGTGCCAGCAGTCAGGGGATTCTCCACGAGCAGTACTTC. Translation: CASSQGILHEQYF.

J is TRBJ2-1 and V is TRBV7-2; TRBD2 aligns across 9 bases. V lost 5 bases and J lost 13; bases outside the gene matches: 12. The CDR3 sequence is 14 residues long. Germline lookup yields CDR1 SGHTA and CDR2 FQGNSA. CDR3 sequence (DNA): TGTGCCAGCAGCCCAAGGGCGGGAGGGCCGTTCCAGTTCTTC. Translating gives CASSPRAGGPFQFF.

This clonotype was counted only a few times. The chain combines TRBV5-1 with TRBJ2-7, with D perhaps being TRBD1 or TRBD2 (5 bases each). Between the trimmed V and J ends, which lost 8 bases and 3 bases, there was a span of 12 bases. The V gene's germline CDR1 is SGHRS and CDR2 YFSETQ. This CDR3 is 12 amino acids long. CDR3 sequence: CARTGQIYEQYF. DNA for the CDR3: TGCGCCAGAACGGGGCAGATCTACGAGCAGTACTTC.

This chain uses TRBV20-1 with TRBJ2-1; D is perhaps TRBD1 (6 bases). V gave up 3 bases and J gave up 3 bases, with 15 bases separating them. The CDR3 runs 15 residues. The V gene's germline CDR1 is DFQATT and CDR2 SNEGSKA (reference sequence). Here the CDR3 reads CSASAQGNNYNEQFF. CDR3 coding DNA: TGCAGTGCTAGTGCCCAGGGGAACAACTACAATGAGCAGTTCTTC.

This clonotype appeared a few times. The chain carries TRBV12-3 or TRBV12-4 and TRBJ1-4; no firm D call. The CDR3 extends over 17 amino acids. Trimming stripped 2 bases from V and 2 bases from J, with 15 bases between. CDR3 loop: CASSLRDPILTNEKLFF. The DNA of the CDR3 is TGTGCCAGCAGTTTAAGGGATCCGATTTTGACTAATGAAAAACTGTTTTTT.

The CDR3 sequence: CSGTRDRYEQYF. In nucleotides, the CDR3 is TGCAGTGGAACAAGAGATCGTTACGAGCAGTACTTC. The rearrangement uses TRBV20-1 and TRBJ2-7; D is unclear. The CDR3 is 12 residues long. The V gene lost 7 bases and the J gene lost 4 bases, with 14 bases spanning the gap. Looked up from germline, CDR1 is DFQATT and CDR2 is SNEGSKA (reference sequence).

The gene calls are TRBV7-2 and TRBJ2-7; 7 bases are a match to TRBD1. Germline V gene lookup returns CDR1 SGHTA and CDR2 FQGNSA. The CDR3 loop spans 15 amino acids. Germline trimming cut 5 bases from V and 2 bases from J; bases unmatched to any gene: 9. This CDR3 reads CASSRFQRGPYEQYF. The CDR3 DNA sequence: TGTGCCAGCAGCCGATTTCAGAGGGGGCCCTACGAGCAGTACTTC.

The rearrangement uses TRBV6-2 or TRBV6-3 and TRBJ2-7, with D hard to call. The V end lost 2 bases, the J end lost 2 bases, and 7 bases lay between the germline ends. CDR3 length: 13 residues. The germline gives CDR1 MNHEY, CDR2 SVGEGT. CDR3 loop: CASSYLGPYEQYF. In DNA form, the CDR3 reads TGTGCCAGCAGTTACCTAGGACCCTACGAGCAGTACTTC.

This clonotype was seen only a few times. The chain carries TRBV6-5 and TRBJ2-3; D call uncertain. Between the trimmed V and J ends, which lost 0 bases and 1 base, there was a span of 8 bases. Per germline, CDR1 MNHEY and CDR2 SVGAGI. CDR3 length: 15 amino acids. The CDR3 sequence is CASSYSGEGTDTQYF. The CDR3 DNA reads as TGTGCCAGCAGTTACTCTGGAGAGGGCACAGATACGCAGTATTTT.

This clonotype was counted between two and nine times. This rearrangement joins TRBV4-2 to TRBJ2-3; D gene unclear. The CDR3 runs to 14 residues. CDR1 and CDR2 from the germline V gene are LGHNA and YNFKEQ. V was trimmed by 0 bases and J by 0 bases, leaving 4 bases between them. The CDR3 DNA follows: TGTGCCAGCAGCCAAGATTACAGCACAGATACGCAGTATTTT. This encodes CASSQDYSTDTQYF.

This clonotype was observed a handful of times. The chain carries TRBV10-3 and TRBJ2-7, with a tentative D call TRBD1 (5 bases). CDR3 length: 15 amino acids. V lost 4 bases, J lost 6 bases, and 19 bases lay in between. Germline V CDR1 and CDR2: ENHRY, SYGVKD. The CDR3 bases are TGTGCCATCAGTGGTTCTAGGGGATCTGGGGCCGAGCAGTACTTC. It codes for CAISGSRGSGAEQYF.

This clonotype has ten or more counts. This chain links TRBV12-3 or TRBV12-4 with TRBJ1-2; weak D call: TRBD1 (5 bases). This CDR3 has 12 amino acids. Trimming removed 3 bases at V and 7 bases at J, with 9 bases between. CDR3 DNA: TGTGCCAGCAGTTTTGGTGACAGTGGCTACACCTTC. This translates into CASSFGDSGYTF.

This clonotype was observed many times. The chain employs TRBV15 and TRBJ2-1; no firm D call. Trimming shortened V by 0 bases and J by 3 bases, and 3 bases separated the two germline ends. Germline CDR1 reads LNHNV; CDR2 reads YYDKDF (reference sequence). This CDR3 has 13 residues. The CDR3 DNA reads TGTGCCACCAGCAGAGACAGCTACAATGAGCAGTTCTTC. Translated, it gives CATSRDSYNEQFF.

This clonotype was counted only a few times. V usage is TRBV5-1 and J usage is TRBJ2-3, with 16 nucleotides matching TRBD2. The CDR3 length is 18 residues. Germline-derived CDR1 and CDR2 are SGHRS and YFSETQ. J was trimmed by 2 bases and V by 4 bases; bases with no gene match: 7. CDR3 DNA: TGCGCCAGCAGCCTGACGGGGACTAGCGGGGGGGCCACAGATACGCAGTATTTT. Translated: CASSLTGTSGGATDTQYF.

The V call is TRBV7-9, the J call TRBJ2-7; D gene ambiguous. Looked up from germline, CDR1 is SEHNR and CDR2 is FQNEAQ (reference sequence). The CDR3 loop spans 11 amino acids. With 5 bases removed from V and 6 bases from J, the gap between germline ends came to 8 bases. The CDR3 sequence is CASSRVAEQYF. In DNA, the CDR3 is TGTGCCAGCAGCCGGGTTGCCGAGCAGTACTTC.

This chain connects TRBV4-2 to TRBJ2-7; tentatively, D is TRBD1 (6 bases). From germline, CDR1 is LGHNA and CDR2 YNFKEQ. The CDR3 totals 15 residues. Trimming stripped 2 bases from V and 5 bases from J, with 16 bases between. The CDR3 reads CASSQWSGGPNEQYF. The DNA of the CDR3 is TGTGCCAGCAGCCAATGGTCTGGGGGCCCAAACGAGCAGTACTTC.

The chain links TRBV20-1 to TRBJ2-3; D may match TRBD1 or TRBD2 (5 bases each). CDR1 is DFQATT and CDR2 is SNEGSKA in the germline V gene (reference sequence). The V end lost 0 bases, the J end lost 9 bases, and 16 bases lay between the germline ends. The CDR3 is 14 residues long. DNA for the CDR3: TGCAGTGCTAGAGACCCGCGAGGGGCCTGGACGCAGTATTTT. It yields the protein CSARDPRGAWTQYF.

This clonotype came up many times. The V gene is TRBV28, the J gene TRBJ1-5; D not resolved. Trimming removed 5 bases at V and 9 bases at J, with 26 bases between. The CDR3 runs to 17 residues. In germline, CDR1 is MDHEN, CDR2 SYDVKM. The DNA for the CDR3 is TGTGCCAGCAGTCTTGGGAGGATGGAGATCCCATCATCGCCCCAGCATTTT. Its protein is CASSLGRMEIPSSPQHF.

This clonotype was counted only a few times. The chain couples TRBV14 to TRBJ2-7, with D unclear. The CDR3 extends over 15 amino acids. The V and J ends lost 4 bases and 3 bases respectively, with 16 bases between them. Germline V lookup: CDR1 SGHDN, CDR2 FVKESK. The CDR3 DNA reads TGTGCCAGCAGCCGCAACCTGTGGGCAGACTACGAGCAGTACTTC. Its translation: CASSRNLWADYEQYF.

This clonotype was counted once. The chain uses TRBV5-6 and TRBJ2-5, with TRBD1 matching 7 bases. This CDR3 has 15 amino acids. Germline trimming cut 3 bases from V and 5 bases from J; bases unmatched to any gene: 10. Germline values: CDR1 SGHDT, CDR2 YYEEEE. The CDR3 DNA follows: TGTGCCAGCAGCTCCTACAGGGGCCAAGAGGAGACCCAGTACTTC. Its translation is CASSSYRGQEETQYF.

The rearrangement joins TRBV28 to TRBJ2-7, with TRBD2 identical over 9 bases. Trimming cost V 5 bases and J 0 bases; bases outside gene matches: 8. This CDR3 is 16 amino acids long. The germline CDR1 and CDR2 sequences are MDHEN and SYDVKM. The CDR3 bases are TGTGCCAGCAGTCCCCCCTGGCGGGGGGGCTCCTACGAGCAGTACTTC. This sequence encodes CASSPPWRGGSYEQYF.

This clonotype was recorded at least ten times. The rearrangement links TRBV5-1 to TRBJ1-4; D is perhaps TRBD1 (5 bases). Trimming stripped 4 bases from V and 0 bases from J, with 7 bases between. This CDR3 spans 14 amino acids. Germline V lookup: CDR1 SGHRS, CDR2 YFSETQ. The CDR3 region is CASSQDTTNEKLFF. Written as DNA, the CDR3 is TGCGCCAGCAGCCAGGACACAACTAATGAAAAACTGTTTTTT.

The chain is built from TRBV12-3 or TRBV12-4 and TRBJ2-1, with no clear D. V was trimmed by 6 bases and J by 7 bases, leaving 7 bases between them. The CDR3 runs to 11 residues. CDR3 DNA: TGTGCCAGCAGGTATCGGAATGAGCAGTTCTTC. Its translation: CASRYRNEQFF.

In its sample, this clonotype was seen many times. The chain employs TRBV12-3 or TRBV12-4 and TRBJ1-4; no reliable D call. Trimming removed 5 bases from V and 0 bases from J, with 10 bases in between. CDR3 length: 15 residues. The DNA for the CDR3 is TGTGCCAGCAGTCCCGGAGGTACAACTAATGAAAAACTGTTTTTT. The encoded protein is CASSPGGTTNEKLFF.

The chain combines TRBV5-5 with TRBJ2-1, with 8 positions matching TRBD2. V dropped 0 bases and J dropped 5; count of bases not matched to a gene: 4. Germline V CDR1 and CDR2: SGHKS, YYEKEE (reference sequence). The CDR3 sequence is 15 residues long. The CDR3 loop is CASSLELAVNNEQFF. DNA of the CDR3: TGTGCCAGCAGCTTGGAACTAGCGGTGAACAATGAGCAGTTCTTC.